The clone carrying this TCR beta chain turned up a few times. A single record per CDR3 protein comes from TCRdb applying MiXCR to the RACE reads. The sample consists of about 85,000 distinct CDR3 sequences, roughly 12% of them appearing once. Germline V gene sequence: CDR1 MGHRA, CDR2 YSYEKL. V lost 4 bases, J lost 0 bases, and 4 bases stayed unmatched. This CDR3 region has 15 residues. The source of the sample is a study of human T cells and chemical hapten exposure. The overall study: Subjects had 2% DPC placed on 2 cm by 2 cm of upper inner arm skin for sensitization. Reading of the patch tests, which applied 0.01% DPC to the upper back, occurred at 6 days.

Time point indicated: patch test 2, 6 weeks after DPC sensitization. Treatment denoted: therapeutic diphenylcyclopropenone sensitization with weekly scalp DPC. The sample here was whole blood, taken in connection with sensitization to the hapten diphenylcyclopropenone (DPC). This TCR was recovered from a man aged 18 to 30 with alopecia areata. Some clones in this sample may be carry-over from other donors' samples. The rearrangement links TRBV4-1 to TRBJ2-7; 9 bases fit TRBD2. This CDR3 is CASSLSSGASYEQYF. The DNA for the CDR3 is TGCGCCAGCAGCCTCTCTAGCGGGGCCTCCTACGAGCAGTACTTC.